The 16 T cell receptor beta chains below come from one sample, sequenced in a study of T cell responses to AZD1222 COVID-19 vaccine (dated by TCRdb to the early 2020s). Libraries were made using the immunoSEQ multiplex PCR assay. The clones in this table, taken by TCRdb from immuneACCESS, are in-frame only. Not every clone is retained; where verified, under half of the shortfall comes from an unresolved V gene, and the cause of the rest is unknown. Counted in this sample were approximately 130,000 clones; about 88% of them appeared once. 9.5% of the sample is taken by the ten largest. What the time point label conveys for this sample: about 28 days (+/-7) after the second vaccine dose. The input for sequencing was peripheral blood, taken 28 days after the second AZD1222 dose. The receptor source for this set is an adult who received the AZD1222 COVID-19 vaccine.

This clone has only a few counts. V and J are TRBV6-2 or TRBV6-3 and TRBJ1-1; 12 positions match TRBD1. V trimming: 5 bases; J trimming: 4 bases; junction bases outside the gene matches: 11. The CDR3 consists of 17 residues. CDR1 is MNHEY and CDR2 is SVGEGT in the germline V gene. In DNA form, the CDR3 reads TGTGCCAGCAGTACACGGGACAGGGGGCCCCTGGGCACTGAAGCTTTCTTT. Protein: CASSTRDRGPLGTEAFF.

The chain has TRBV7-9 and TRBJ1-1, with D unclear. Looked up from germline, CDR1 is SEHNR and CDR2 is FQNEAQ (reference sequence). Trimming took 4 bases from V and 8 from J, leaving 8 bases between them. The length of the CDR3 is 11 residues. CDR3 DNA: TGTGCCAGCAGCTCGGACGGGGAAGCTTTCTTT. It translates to CASSSDGEAFF. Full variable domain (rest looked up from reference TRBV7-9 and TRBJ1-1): DTGVSQNPRHKITKRGQNVTFRCDPISEHNRLYWYRQTLGQGPEFLTYFQNEAQLEKSRLLSDRFSAERPKGSFSTLEIQRTEQGDSAMYLCASSSDGEAFFGQGTRLTVV.

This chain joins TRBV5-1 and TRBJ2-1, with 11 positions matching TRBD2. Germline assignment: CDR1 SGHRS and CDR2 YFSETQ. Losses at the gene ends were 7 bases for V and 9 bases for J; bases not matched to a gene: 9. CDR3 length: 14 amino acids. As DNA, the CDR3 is TGCGCCAGCCATGCGACTAGCGGGGTTGGTGAGCAGTTCTTC. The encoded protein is CASHATSGVGEQFF.

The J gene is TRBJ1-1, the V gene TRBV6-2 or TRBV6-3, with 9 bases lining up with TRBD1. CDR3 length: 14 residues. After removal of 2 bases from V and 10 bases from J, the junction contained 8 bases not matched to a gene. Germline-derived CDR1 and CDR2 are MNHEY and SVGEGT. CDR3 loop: CASSYVGQGRAAFF. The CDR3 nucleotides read TGTGCCAGCAGTTACGTGGGACAGGGAAGGGCAGCTTTCTTT.

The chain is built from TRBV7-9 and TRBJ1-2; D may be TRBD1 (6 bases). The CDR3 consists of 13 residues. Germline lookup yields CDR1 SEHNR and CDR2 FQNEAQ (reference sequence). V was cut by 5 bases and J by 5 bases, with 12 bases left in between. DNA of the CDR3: TGTGCCAGCAGCCCTTCAGGGGAATATGGCTACACCTTC. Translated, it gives CASSPSGEYGYTF.

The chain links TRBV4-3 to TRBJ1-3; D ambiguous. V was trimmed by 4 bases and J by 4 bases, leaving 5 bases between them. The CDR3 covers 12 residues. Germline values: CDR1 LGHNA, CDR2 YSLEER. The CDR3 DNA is TGCGCCAGCAGCCTGGAGGGAAACACCATATATTTT. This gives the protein CASSLEGNTIYF.

The CDR3 protein is CASSFADRVDSDTQYF. The CDR3, as DNA: TGCGCCAGCAGCTTCGCCGACAGGGTAGATTCAGATACGCAGTATTTT. The J gene is TRBJ2-3, the V gene TRBV5-1; 7 nucleotides align to TRBD1. V trimming: 2 bases; J trimming: 4 bases; junction bases outside the gene matches: 10. CDR1 is SGHRS and CDR2 is YFSETQ in the germline V gene. The CDR3 spans 16 residues.

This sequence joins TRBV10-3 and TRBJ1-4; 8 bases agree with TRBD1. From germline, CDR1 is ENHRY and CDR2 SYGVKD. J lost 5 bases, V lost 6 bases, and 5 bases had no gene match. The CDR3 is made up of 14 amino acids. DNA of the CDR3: TGTGCCATCAGGGGACAGGCAGCAAATGAAAAACTGTTTTTT. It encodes CAIRGQAANEKLFF.

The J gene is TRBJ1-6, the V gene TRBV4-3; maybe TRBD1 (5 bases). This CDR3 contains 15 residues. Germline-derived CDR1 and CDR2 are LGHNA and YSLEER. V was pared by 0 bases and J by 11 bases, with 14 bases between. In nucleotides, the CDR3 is TGCGCCAGCAGCCAAGATGAAGGCATAGGGGCACCCCTCCACTTT. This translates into CASSQDEGIGAPLHF.

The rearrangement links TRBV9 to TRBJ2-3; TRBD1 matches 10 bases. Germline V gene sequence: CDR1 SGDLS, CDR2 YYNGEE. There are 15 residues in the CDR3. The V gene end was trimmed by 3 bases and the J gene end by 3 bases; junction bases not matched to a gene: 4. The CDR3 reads CASSARQGATDTQYF. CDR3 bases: TGTGCCAGCAGCGCGAGACAGGGGGCGACAGATACGCAGTATTTT. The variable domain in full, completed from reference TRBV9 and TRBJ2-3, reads DSGVTQTPKHLITATGQRVTLRCSPRSGDLSVYWYQQSLDQGLQFLIQYYNGEERAKGNILERFSAQQFPDLHSELNLSSLELGDSALYFCASSARQGATDTQYFGPGTRLTVL.

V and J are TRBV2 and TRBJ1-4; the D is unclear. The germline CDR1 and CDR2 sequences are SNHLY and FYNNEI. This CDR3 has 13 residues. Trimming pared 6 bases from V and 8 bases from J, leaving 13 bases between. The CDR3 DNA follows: TGTGCCAGCAGCCCAGAACGCGCAGAAAAACTGTTTTTT. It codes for CASSPERAEKLFF.

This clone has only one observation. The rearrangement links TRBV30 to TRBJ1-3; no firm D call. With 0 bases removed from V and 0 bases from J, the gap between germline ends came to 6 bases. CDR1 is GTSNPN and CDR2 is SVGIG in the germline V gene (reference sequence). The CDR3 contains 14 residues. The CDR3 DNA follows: TGTGCCTGGAGTGTCTCTAGCTCTGGAAACACCATATATTTT. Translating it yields CAWSVSSSGNTIYF.

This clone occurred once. This CDR3 is CASSFLRQAGLMGNSPLHF. The DNA for the CDR3 is TGTGCCAGCAGTTTTCTTCGACAGGCCGGACTTATGGGGAATTCACCCCTCCACTTT. V is TRBV27 and J is TRBJ1-6, with a possible D match to TRBD1 (6 bases). Between the trimmed V and J ends, which lost 3 bases and 7 bases, there was a span of 25 bases. The CDR3 is made up of 19 amino acids. Germline CDR1 MNHEY, CDR2 SMNVEV (reference sequence).

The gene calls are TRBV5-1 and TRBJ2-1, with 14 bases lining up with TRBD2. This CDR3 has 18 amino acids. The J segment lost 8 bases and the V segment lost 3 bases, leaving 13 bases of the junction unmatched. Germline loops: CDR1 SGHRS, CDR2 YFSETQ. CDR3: CASSSGLAGAGVMDEQFF. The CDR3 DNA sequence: TGCGCCAGCAGCTCGGGACTAGCGGGGGCCGGAGTTATGGATGAGCAGTTCTTC.

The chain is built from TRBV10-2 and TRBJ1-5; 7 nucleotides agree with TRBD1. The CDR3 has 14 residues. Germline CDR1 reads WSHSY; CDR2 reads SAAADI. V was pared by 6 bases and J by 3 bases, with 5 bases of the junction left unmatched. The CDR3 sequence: CASRETGLNQPQHF. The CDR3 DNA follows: TGCGCCAGCAGGGAGACAGGGCTCAATCAGCCCCAGCATTTT.

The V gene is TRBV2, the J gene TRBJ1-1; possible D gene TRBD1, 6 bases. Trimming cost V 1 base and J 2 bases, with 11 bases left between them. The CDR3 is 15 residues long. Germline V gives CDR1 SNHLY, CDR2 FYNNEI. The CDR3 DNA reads TGTGCCAGCAGTGAAGTCCCGGGGGGCAACACTGAAGCTTTCTTT. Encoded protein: CASSEVPGGNTEAFF.